These T cell receptor beta chains were read from a single sample in a study of blood T cell repertoires in COVID-19. The protocol was immunoSEQ multiplex PCR, while the TCRdb copy is restricted to in-frame clones and leaves out a portion. The sample records hundreds of thousands of clones, around 89% being singletons. Sequencing was carried out using PBMCs or T cells enriched from blood (not recorded which). Receptors originate from a man over 45 who had been exposed to COVID-19. CDR3s include the opening cysteine and the closing phenylalanine or tryptophan. The D gene is left open where the match is weak. Size values are once, few and many counts, or a class for expanded clones, and some rows have none.

TRBD1	TRBV19	NA	TRBJ1-1	TGTGCCAGTAGTATAGATCCCACAGGGGGAACTGAAGCTTTCTTT	CASSIDPTGGTEAFF
NA	TRBV7-7	NA	TRBJ1-5	TGTGCTAGCAGCTCCCCAGCCTCCGGGACAAATAAACGTAGCAATCAGCCCCAGCATTTT	CASSSPASGTNKRSNQPQHF
NA	TRBV18	NA	TRBJ1-2	TGTGCCAGCTCACCAGACAAGGGGAACTATGGCTACACCTTC	CASSPDKGNYGYTF
NA	TRBV7-3	NA	TRBJ1-1	TGTGCCAGCAGCACCACGAAGGGGTCTGAAGCTTTCTTT	CASSTTKGSEAFF
NA	TRBV29-1	NA	TRBJ2-7	TGCAGCGTTTGGACAGACAATCCCTACGAGCAGTACTTC	CSVWTDNPYEQYF
NA	TRBV7-3	NA	TRBJ1-1	TGTGCCAGCAGCTTAAACAGCCTGAACACTGAAGCTTTCTTT	CASSLNSLNTEAFF
NA	TRBV2	NA	TRBJ1-1	TGTGCCAGCAGCCCGACACGATTCGGGAGCCCTGAAGCTTTCTTT	CASSPTRFGSPEAFF
TRBD1	TRBV7-9	few	TRBJ1-1	TGTGCCAGCAGCTTAGGGGACAGGGATGAAGCTTTCTTT	CASSLGDRDEAFF
TRBD1	TRBV6-5	NA	TRBJ1-1	TGTGCCAGCAGTTACCACAGGGGTGGCACTGAAGCTTTCTTT	CASSYHRGGTEAFF
TRBD1	TRBV19	NA	TRBJ2-3	TGTGCCAGTAGTATAGAGTGGGCAGGACAGGACACAGATACGCAGTATTTT	CASSIEWAGQDTDTQYF
TRBD2	TRBV2	NA	TRBJ2-1	TGTGCCAGCACGCGAGGACTAGCGGGATATAATGAGCAGTTCTTC	CASTRGLAGYNEQFF
TRBD2	TRBV11-2	NA	TRBJ2-3	TGTGCCAGCAGCTACGGACTAGGTACAGATACGCAGTATTTT	CASSYGLGTDTQYF
TRBD2	TRBV3-1/TRBV3-2	NA	TRBJ2-3	TGTGCCAGCGTGGCGGGAGGCACAGATACGCAGTATTTT	CASVAGGTDTQYF
TRBD2	TRBV19	NA	TRBJ2-3	TGTGCCAGTAGTATACGGCGGGGGGGCACAGATACGCAGTATTTT	CASSIRRGGTDTQYF
NA	TRBV11-2	NA	TRBJ1-1	TGTGCCAGCAGCTTCGCAGACACTGAAGCTTTCTTT	CASSFADTEAFF
TRBD1	TRBV6-1	NA	TRBJ1-1	TGTGCCAGCAGTGAGATGGGGACAGGGGGCTTTAGTGCTTTCTTT	CASSEMGTGGFSAFF
NA	TRBV5-5	NA	TRBJ1-5	TGTGCCAGCAGCTTGGTTGGAGTTAATCAGCCCCAGCATTTT	CASSLVGVNQPQHF
TRBD1	TRBV5-1	NA	TRBJ2-1	TGCGCCAGCAGCCGGGACAGGGAGGGCAATGAGCAGTTCTTC	CASSRDREGNEQFF
NA	TRBV14	NA	TRBJ2-6	TGTGCCAGCAGCCCCGGGTATGGGGCCAACGTCCTGACTTTC	CASSPGYGANVLTF
NA	TRBV12-3/TRBV12-4	NA	TRBJ1-1	TGTGCCAGCAGTTTGGGGCCGAACACTGAAGCTTTCTTT	CASSLGPNTEAFF
TRBD1	TRBV6-5	NA	TRBJ1-4	TGTGCCAGCAGTACTTACAGGGGGCCTAATGAAAAACTGTTTTTT	CASSTYRGPNEKLFF
NA	TRBV28	NA	TRBJ2-5	TGTGCCAGCAGTTCAGGGTACGAGACCCAGTACTTC	CASSSGYETQYF
NA	TRBV28	NA	TRBJ1-6	TGTGCCAGCAGTGCGCCCAGGGGCTATAATTCACCCCTCCACTTT	CASSAPRGYNSPLHF
TRBD1	TRBV5-6	NA	TRBJ2-5	TGTGCCAGCAGCTCAGGACAGGGATCGAGAGAGACCCAGTACTTC	CASSSGQGSRETQYF
TRBD2	TRBV7-9	NA	TRBJ2-2	TGTGCCAGCAGCGCATTAGGAAGCGGGACGGACACCGGGGAGCTGTTTTTT	CASSALGSGTDTGELFF
NA	TRBV12-3/TRBV12-4	NA	TRBJ2-5	TGTGCCAGCAGTGGCCGGGAAAAAGAGACCCAGTACTTC	CASSGREKETQYF
NA	TRBV2	NA	TRBJ1-1	TGTGCCAGCAGCCAGGCGGGGGCGGGGGCTGAAGCTTTCTTT	CASSQAGAGAEAFF
TRBD2	TRBV12-5	NA	TRBJ2-2	TGTGCTAGTGGTTTGCGTCCCAGCGGGGGGCCGAACACCGGGGAGCTGTTTTTT	CASGLRPSGGPNTGELFF
TRBD1	TRBV5-1	NA	TRBJ1-4	TGCGCCAGCAGCTCGCAACAGGGGTCTAATGAAAAACTGTTTTTT	CASSSQQGSNEKLFF
NA	TRBV5-1	NA	TRBJ2-7	TGCGCCAGCAGCTTGGGGGGCTCCGTCTACGAGCAGTACTTC	CASSLGGSVYEQYF
TRBD2	TRBV7-3	NA	TRBJ2-3	TGTGCCAGCAGCTATAAAGGGACTAGCGGGAGGGGCTTGAGCACAGATACGCAGTATTTT	CASSYKGTSGRGLSTDTQYF
TRBD1	TRBV28	NA	TRBJ2-4	TGTGCCAGCAGTTCGGGACAGATTAACATTCAGTACTTC	CASSSGQINIQYF
NA	TRBV12-5	NA	TRBJ1-5	TGTGCTAGTGGTTTGGGGGTTGTGGGGAGCCAGCCCCAGCATTTT	CASGLGVVGSQPQHF
TRBD1	TRBV19	NA	TRBJ2-1	TGTGCCAGTAGTACAGGGACAGCCTTTTGGCGGTTCTTC	CASSTGTAFWRFF
TRBD1	TRBV27	NA	TRBJ1-2	TGTGCCAGCAGACCCATGACAGGGGGCTATGGCTACACCTTC	CASRPMTGGYGYTF
NA	TRBV29-1	NA	TRBJ1-2	TGCAGCATCGGGGGCTACACCTTC	CSIGGYTF
TRBD2	TRBV6-6	NA	TRBJ2-2	TGTGCCAGCAGCTACTCGGGCTTTAGCGGGGGGGAACCGAACACCGGGGAGCTGTTTTTT	CASSYSGFSGGEPNTGELFF
NA	TRBV5-6	NA	TRBJ1-1	TGTGCCAGCAGCTTGTCTCTGACTGAAGCTTTCTTT	CASSLSLTEAFF
NA	TRBV28	NA	TRBJ1-5	TGTGCCAGCAGAATCGGACAGACGAAAGGTCTGCATTTT	CASRIGQTKGLHF
NA	TRBV20-1	NA	TRBJ1-4	TGCAGTGCTAGTCTGATAACGGGTCCAAATGAAAAACTGTTTTTT	CSASLITGPNEKLFF
TRBD2	TRBV28	once	TRBJ2-7	TGTGCCAGCAGGGGGACGGGCGGGGGTCAAGGTCAGTACTTC	CASRGTGGGQGQYF
TRBD1	TRBV7-8	NA	TRBJ1-1	TGTGCCAGCAGCCGGACAGGGTATACTGAAGCTTTCTTT	CASSRTGYTEAFF
NA	TRBV7-6	NA	TRBJ2-1	TGTGCCAGCAGCTTAGCGAACAGGAATGAGCAGTTCTTC	CASSLANRNEQFF
NA	TRBV5-1	NA	TRBJ1-2	TGCGCCAGCAGCCAGGGAACGAATGGCTACACCTTC	CASSQGTNGYTF
TRBD2	TRBV5-1	NA	TRBJ2-1	TGCGCCAGCAGCCCGGAGACTAGCGGGGGCCACAATGAGCAGTTCTTC	CASSPETSGGHNEQFF
NA	TRBV5-1	NA	TRBJ2-7	TGCGCCAGCAGCCCGTTTTCGGTCTCCTACGAGCAGTACTTC	CASSPFSVSYEQYF
NA	TRBV4-2	NA	TRBJ2-5	TGTGCCAGCAGCATCGGGCAGGGGCCTCAAGAGACCCAGTACTTC	CASSIGQGPQETQYF
NA	TRBV6-5	many	TRBJ1-1	TGTGCCAGCAGTTACGACAGGAAGAACACTGAAGCTTTCTTT	CASSYDRKNTEAFF
TRBD1	TRBV19	NA	TRBJ1-6	TGTGCCAGTAGTTTCCCGGGACAGGGAGGTTCACCCCTCCACTTT	CASSFPGQGGSPLHF
NA	TRBV7-3	NA	TRBJ2-3	TGTGCCAGCAGCTTCGGAGGAGTTACCACAGATACGCAGTATTTT	CASSFGGVTTDTQYF
NA	TRBV18	NA	TRBJ1-5	TGTGCCAGCTCACGGTACAGAGAAAATCAGCCCCAGCATTTT	CASSRYRENQPQHF
TRBD1	TRBV3-1/TRBV3-2	NA	TRBJ2-7	TGTGCCAGCAGCCAATATACAGGGGCCTACGAGCAGTACTTC	CASSQYTGAYEQYF
TRBD2	TRBV5-1	NA	TRBJ2-1	TGCGCCAGCAGCTTGGCCAACAGCGGGGGGTCCTACAATGAGCAGTTCTTC	CASSLANSGGSYNEQFF
NA	TRBV5-1	NA	TRBJ2-2	TGCGCCAGCAGCTTCGGCGGGGCAAGAACCGGGGAGCTGTTTTTT	CASSFGGARTGELFF
NA	TRBV5-1	NA	TRBJ2-2	TGCGCCAGCAGCTTGGCCGAGTGGACCGGGGAGCTGTTTTTT	CASSLAEWTGELFF